This T cell receptor (beta chain) was retrieved from a study of graft-versus-host responses after intestinal transplantation. Turning to the study itself: All recipients were transplanted with multivisceral, liver-intestinal, or isolated intestinal grafts. Study-wide results and limits: Circulating GvH clone levels at their peak were associated with HvG declines (early post-transplant). GvH clones appeared in recipient marrow, some first in ileum or blood.

For this clone: The antigen remains undetermined.

CDR1 is LGHNT, CDR2 FRNRAP, per germline. Unmatched junction bases numbered 12, after V lost 5 bases and J lost 4 bases. The CDR3 has 16 residues. Assay used: immunoSEQ multiplex PCR; TCRdb lists only in-frame clones, some missing. The data show just over 20,000 clones, 89% seen once. This clonotype was obtained from a human patient who received an intestinal transplant, so some T cells may come from the graft donor. The sequencing used PBMCs, collected approximately 65 days after intestinal transplantation. The chain uses TRBV12-5 and TRBJ2-7; TRBD1 matches 9 bases. CDR3 in DNA: TGTGCTAGTGGTGGGGGACCGGGACAGGGTAATTACGAGCAGTACTTC. This codes for CASGGGPGQGNYEQYF.